One and the same sample provided the 23 T cell receptor beta chains below, sequenced in a study of T cells in Graves' hyperthyroidism and ophthalmopathy. Researchers took RNA transcripts and amplified the TCR beta CDR3 regions from them. TCR CDR3 regions were first amplified by RT-PCR with HTBI primers. A single record per CDR3 protein comes from TCRdb applying MiXCR to the multiplex PCR reads. In the table there are about 360,000 distinct CDR3 sequences, approximately 25% of which are singletons. Sequenced sample: blood. The receptor source for this set is a man in his fifties with Graves' hyperthyroidism.

The chain couples TRBV29-1 to TRBJ2-7, with 9 bases that match TRBD1. With V trimmed by 4 bases and J by 5 bases, 18 bases remained unmatched. CDR1 and CDR2 from the germline V gene are SQVTM and ANQGSEA. This CDR3 spans 17 amino acids. CDR3: CSVGGLGPPGTGNEQYF. The CDR3 region has the DNA TGCAGCGTTGGGGGCCTGGGGCCTCCCGGGACAGGGAACGAGCAGTACTTC.

The chain is built from TRBV5-1 and TRBJ2-1; TRBD2 matches at 12 bases. The junction had 13 bases not matched to a gene; V was cut back by 2 bases and J by 7 bases. This CDR3 has 18 residues. Germline V lookup: CDR1 SGHRS, CDR2 YFSETQ. The CDR3 DNA is TGCGCCAGCAGCTTCGGACTAGCGGGATCGGTAAGGACGAATGAGCAGTTCTTC. Protein: CASSFGLAGSVRTNEQFF.

Many counts were recorded for this clonotype. This chain links TRBV7-9 with TRBJ2-3; TRBD2 agrees at 8 bases. The ends lost 6 bases at V and 5 bases at J; junction bases unmatched: 4. This CDR3 has 13 amino acids. Germline values: CDR1 SEHNR, CDR2 FQNEAQ (reference sequence). Written as DNA, the CDR3 is TGTGCCAGCAGAAAGCGGGAGTTAGATACGCAGTATTTT. Residues: CASRKRELDTQYF.

This clonotype was detected ten times or more. The rearrangement joins TRBV18 to TRBJ2-7; D is possibly TRBD2 (6 bases). CDR1 is KGHSH, CDR2 LQKENI, per germline. Between the trimmed V and J ends, which lost 4 bases and 6 bases, there was a span of 16 bases. The CDR3 extends over 14 amino acids. In DNA form, the CDR3 reads TGTGCCAGCTCACAGGCTAGCGAGAGGGCCGAGCAGTACTTC. Translating gives CASSQASERAEQYF. Together with reference TRBV18 and TRBJ2-7, the CDR3 gives the full variable domain: NAGVMQNPRHLVRRRGQEARLRCSPMKGHSHVYWYRQLPEEGLKFMVYLQKENIIDESGMPKERFSAEFPKEGPSILRIQQVVRGDSAAYFCASSQASERAEQYFGPGTRLTVT.

This clonotype was found once. The V and J genes are TRBV15 and TRBJ2-1, with 7 bases identical to TRBD2. The CDR3 length is 14 residues. Germline CDR1 and CDR2: LNHNV and YYDKDF (reference sequence). Unmatched junction bases numbered 7, after V lost 1 base and J lost 10 bases. The DNA for the CDR3 is TGTGCCACCAGCAGAGTTGGCGGGGGACTCGAGCAGTTCTTC. It is translated as CATSRVGGGLEQFF.

This chain joins TRBV2 and TRBJ2-3; TRBD2 aligns across 10 bases. Germline values: CDR1 SNHLY, CDR2 FYNNEI. This CDR3 is 14 amino acids long. V lost 7 bases, J lost 4 bases, and 5 bases stayed unmatched. Here the CDR3 DNA reads TGTGCCAGCAACCAGCGGGAGGGGCCAGATACGCAGTATTTT. Its protein product is CASNQREGPDTQYF.

This clonotype was found a few times. This chain links TRBV7-3 with TRBJ2-3; 9 bases line up with TRBD1. The CDR3 has 14 residues. Germline V gene lookup returns CDR1 SGHTA and CDR2 FQGTGA. The trim removed 5 bases at V and 6 bases at J, leaving 6 bases unmatched. CDR3 bases: TGTGCCAGCAGCCCTGGGACAGGGTATGATACGCAGTATTTT. Its translation: CASSPGTGYDTQYF.

Many counts were recorded for this clonotype. The genes are TRBV11-1 and TRBJ2-7; tentatively, D is TRBD1 (5 bases). Trimming took off 2 bases at V and 5 bases at J, with 16 bases between the two ends. This CDR3 spans 15 amino acids. CDR1 SGHAT and CDR2 FQDESV come from the germline V gene (reference sequence). The CDR3 sequence is CASSLTDSGTDEQYF. CDR3 sequence (DNA): TGTGCCAGCAGCTTAACCGACAGTGGTACCGACGAGCAGTACTTC.

The table lists this clonotype with a few counts. The CDR3 DNA sequence: TGTGCCATCAGTGACAACAGGGGTGGCTACACCTTC. Amino acid sequence: CAISDNRGGYTF. V is TRBV10-3 and J is TRBJ1-2, with 7 bases aligning to TRBD1. V was clipped by 3 bases and J by 7 bases; unmatched bases: 2. CDR1 is ENHRY, CDR2 SYGVKD, per germline. The CDR3 has 12 amino acids.

There are many counts of this clonotype. The chain recombines TRBV7-2 with TRBJ2-7, with a possible D match to TRBD2 (6 bases). This CDR3 is 15 amino acids long. Per the germline V gene, CDR1 is SGHTA and CDR2 is FQGNSA. V was clipped by 4 bases and J by 4 bases, with 17 bases between them. CDR3 residues: CASSSQGLSGYEQYF. CDR3 sequence (DNA): TGTGCCAGCAGCTCCCAAGGACTAAGTGGATACGAGCAGTACTTC.

This clonotype occurred a few times. The chain combines TRBV5-1 with TRBJ1-5; a possible D gene is TRBD1 (6 bases). The V gene lost 2 bases and the J gene lost 7 bases, with 10 bases spanning the gap. This CDR3 has 13 residues. The V gene's germline CDR1 is SGHRS and CDR2 YFSETQ. The CDR3 DNA reads TGCGCCAGCAGCTTCGCAGGGGACCAGCCCCAGCATTTT. This encodes CASSFAGDQPQHF.

In this sample, this clonotype turned up many times. V is TRBV3-1 and J is TRBJ2-1; 9 bases map to TRBD2. The CDR3 loop spans 14 amino acids. Per the germline V gene, CDR1 is LGHDT and CDR2 is YNNKEL (reference sequence). V lost 6 bases and J lost 5; bases outside the gene matches: 5. In nucleotides, the CDR3 is TGTGCCAGCAGTCCAGGGACTAGCCACAATGAGCAGTTCTTC. As protein: CASSPGTSHNEQFF.

The chain is built from TRBV6-1 and TRBJ2-7; 9 bases line up with TRBD1. Trimming took 5 bases from V and 2 from J; bases not matched to a gene: 7. This CDR3 has 15 amino acids. From germline, CDR1 is MNHNS and CDR2 SASEGT. CDR3 region: CASSPKDRGPYEQYF. The CDR3 DNA is TGTGCCAGCAGTCCTAAGGACAGGGGTCCCTACGAGCAGTACTTC.

DNA for the CDR3: TGTGCCAGCAAACCGGGGAGCACAGATACGCAGTATTTT. Protein product: CASKPGSTDTQYF. This chain joins TRBV7-9 and TRBJ2-3; tentative D call: TRBD2 (5 bases). CDR1 is SEHNR, CDR2 FQNEAQ, per germline (reference sequence). Trimming pared 7 bases from V and 0 bases from J, leaving 8 bases between. This CDR3 spans 13 amino acids.

This clonotype was observed at least ten times. The genes are TRBV12-3 or TRBV12-4 and TRBJ2-3; D might be TRBD2 (5 bases). The CDR3 length is 18 residues. Trimming stripped 5 bases from V and 1 base from J, with 22 bases between. CDR3: CASSPLGRGWTRTDTQYF. CDR3 DNA: TGTGCCAGCAGTCCCCTTGGACGGGGATGGACCCGCACAGATACGCAGTATTTT.

This clonotype was recorded at least ten times. This sequence joins TRBV2 and TRBJ2-7; 10 bases line up with TRBD1. The length of the CDR3 is 14 residues. V dropped 7 bases and J dropped 4; count of bases not matched to a gene: 7. Germline CDR1 is SNHLY and CDR2 is FYNNEI. The CDR3 bases are TGTGCCAGCACGAAGGACAGGGGGGATTACGAGCAGTACTTC. Translating gives CASTKDRGDYEQYF. Full variable domain (missing parts from reference TRBV2 and TRBJ2-7): EPEVTQTPSHQVTQMGQEVILRCVPISNHLYFYWYRQILGQKVEFLVSFYNNEISEKSEIFDDQFSVERPDGSNFTLKIRSTKLEDSAMYFCASTKDRGDYEQYFGPGTRLTVT.

This clonotype was detected many times. This rearrangement joins TRBV2 to TRBJ1-2; D remains ambiguous. The CDR3 covers 13 residues. CDR1 SNHLY and CDR2 FYNNEI come from the germline V gene. The germline V and J ends were trimmed by 6 bases and 6 bases, with 14 bases remaining between them. The CDR3 protein is CASRRGAANGYTF. Written as DNA, the CDR3 is TGTGCCAGCAGGCGGGGTGCTGCGAATGGCTACACCTTC.

In this sample, this clonotype turned up many times. The chain recombines TRBV12-3 or TRBV12-4 with TRBJ2-5; D tentatively fits TRBD1 or TRBD2 (5 bases each). V lost 1 base, J lost 1 base, and 10 bases lay in between. There are 15 residues in the CDR3. CDR3 protein: CASSLEGTIQETQYF. The CDR3 DNA reads TGTGCCAGCAGTTTAGAGGGGACGATCCAAGAGACCCAGTACTTC.

This clonotype was detected ten times or more. The V and J genes are TRBV20-1 and TRBJ1-1; D possibly corresponds to TRBD1 (5 bases). Trimming cost V 0 bases and J 0 bases, with 8 bases left between them. This CDR3 region has 14 residues. Germline V gene data show CDR1 as DFQATT and CDR2 as SNEGSKA (reference sequence). DNA of the CDR3: TGCAGTGCTAGAGATGGGGCCATGAACACTGAAGCTTTCTTT. Residues: CSARDGAMNTEAFF.

A few counts support this clonotype. The chain employs TRBV19 and TRBJ2-5; 7 nucleotides match TRBD2. Trimming cost V 4 bases and J 2 bases; bases outside gene matches: 7. There are 15 residues in the CDR3. Germline loops: CDR1 LNHDA, CDR2 SQIVND (reference sequence). Here the CDR3 reads CASSSGASGQETQYF. The CDR3 DNA is TGTGCCAGTAGTAGTGGGGCTAGCGGACAAGAGACCCAGTACTTC.

This clonotype has a handful of counts. V and J are TRBV9 and TRBJ2-5; 8 bases match TRBD2. Germline loops: CDR1 SGDLS, CDR2 YYNGEE. The V segment lost 4 bases and the J segment 1 base; nucleotides outside the gene matches: 6. This CDR3 is 15 amino acids long. The CDR3, as DNA: TGTGCCAGCAGCCCCGGGGGGGTATCCCAAGAGACCCAGTACTTC. This encodes CASSPGGVSQETQYF.

The chain uses TRBV29-1 and TRBJ1-1; 9 nucleotides match TRBD1. This CDR3 comprises 14 residues. The germline V gene has CDR1 SQVTM and CDR2 ANQGSEA. V gave up 6 bases and J gave up 5 bases; unmatched junction bases: 10. CDR3 coding DNA: TGCAGCGTCCGGGACAGGGTGAGGGATACTGAAGCTTTCTTT. Translating gives CSVRDRVRDTEAFF.

The chain has TRBV6-2 or TRBV6-3 and TRBJ1-2; 8 positions agree with TRBD1. The CDR3 contains 14 residues. Trimming cost V 4 bases and J 7 bases; bases outside gene matches: 8. Germline CDR1 reads MNHEY; CDR2 reads SVGEGT. CDR3: CASSSSGQGSGYTF. The CDR3 DNA is TGTGCCAGCAGTTCGTCCGGACAGGGCTCTGGCTACACCTTC.